This T cell receptor beta chain was identified during a study of beta chain features in type 1 diabetes. Study results and limitations: Sampled from patients, naive, central memory and Treg TCRB repertoires appeared more similar than those sampled from healthy donors. All four CD4+ subsets from Type 1 diabetes patients carried moderately but significantly shorter TCRB CDR3s.

Only one count was recorded for this clone. Antigen: not known. This CDR3 contains 13 residues. V was pared by 7 bases and J by 4 bases, with 4 bases of the junction left unmatched. The germline CDR1 and CDR2 sequences are MNHNY and SVGAGI (reference sequence). Sequencing targeted expressed TCRB transcripts, as all isolated RNA had been reverse transcribed. The data were produced by immunoSEQ multiplex PCR, yet TCRdb's version contains in-frame clones alone and is incomplete. The sample carries tens of thousands of clones, around 45% recorded once. Specimen: Tregs from blood. This chain joins TRBV6-6 and TRBJ2-3; 8 bases are a match to TRBD2. The clonotype originates from a man aged 25 to 40 with type 1 diabetes. CDR3 in amino acids: CASMRAGADTQYF. CDR3 coding DNA: TGTGCCAGCATGAGAGCGGGAGCAGATACGCAGTATTTT.